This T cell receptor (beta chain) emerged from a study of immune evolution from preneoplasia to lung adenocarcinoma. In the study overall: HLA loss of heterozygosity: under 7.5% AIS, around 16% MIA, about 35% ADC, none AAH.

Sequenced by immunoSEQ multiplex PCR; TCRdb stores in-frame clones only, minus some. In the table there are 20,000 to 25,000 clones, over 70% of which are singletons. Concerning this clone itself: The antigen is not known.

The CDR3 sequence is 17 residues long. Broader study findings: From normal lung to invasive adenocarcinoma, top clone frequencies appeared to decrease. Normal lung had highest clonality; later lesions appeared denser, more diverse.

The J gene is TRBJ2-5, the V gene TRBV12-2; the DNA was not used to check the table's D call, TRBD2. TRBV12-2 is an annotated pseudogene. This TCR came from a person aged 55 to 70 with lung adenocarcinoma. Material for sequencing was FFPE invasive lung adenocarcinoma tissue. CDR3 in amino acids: CAPQFELAGGPQETQYF. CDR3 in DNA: TGTGCCCCTCAGTTTGAGCTAGCGGGAGGGCCCCAAGAGACCCAGTACTTC.